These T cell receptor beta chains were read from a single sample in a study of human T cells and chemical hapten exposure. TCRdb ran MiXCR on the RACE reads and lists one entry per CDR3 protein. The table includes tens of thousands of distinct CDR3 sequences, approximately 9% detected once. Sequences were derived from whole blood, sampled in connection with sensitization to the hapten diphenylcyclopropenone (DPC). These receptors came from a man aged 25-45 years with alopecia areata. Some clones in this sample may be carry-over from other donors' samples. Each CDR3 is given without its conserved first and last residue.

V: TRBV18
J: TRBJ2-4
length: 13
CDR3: ASSPSGSTKNIQY

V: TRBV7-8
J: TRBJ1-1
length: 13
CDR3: ASSLAGSMNTEAF

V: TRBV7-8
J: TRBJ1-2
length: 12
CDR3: ASSRATSNYGYT

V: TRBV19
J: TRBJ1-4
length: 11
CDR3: ASSISVGGKLF

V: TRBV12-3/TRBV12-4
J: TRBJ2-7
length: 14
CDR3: ASSLGSGGTVYEQY

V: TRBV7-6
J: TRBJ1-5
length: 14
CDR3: ASSLGVGQGNQPQH

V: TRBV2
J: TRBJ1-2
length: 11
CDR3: ASSETGNYGYT

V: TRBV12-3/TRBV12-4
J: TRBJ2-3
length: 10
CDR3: ASSLVADTQY

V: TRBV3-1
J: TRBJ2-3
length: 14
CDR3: ASSAKGTSVTDTQY

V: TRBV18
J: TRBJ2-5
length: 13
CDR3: ASSPKTGTQETQY

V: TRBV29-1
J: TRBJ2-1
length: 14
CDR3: SAWTSGSRAGNEQF

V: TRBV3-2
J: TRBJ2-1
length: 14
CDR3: ASSQGIGGDYNEQF

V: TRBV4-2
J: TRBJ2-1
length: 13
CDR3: ASSQDPLATNEQF

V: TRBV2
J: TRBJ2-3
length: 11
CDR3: ASNKGLTDTQY

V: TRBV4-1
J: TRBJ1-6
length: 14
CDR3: ASSQEYRAGNSPLH

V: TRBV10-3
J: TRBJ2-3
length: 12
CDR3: AISEDGAEDTQY

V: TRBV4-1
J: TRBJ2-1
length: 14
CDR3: ASSKEQGWVYNEQF

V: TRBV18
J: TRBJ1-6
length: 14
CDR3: ASSLGQDQYNSPLH

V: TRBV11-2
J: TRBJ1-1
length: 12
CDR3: ASSDYRELGEAF

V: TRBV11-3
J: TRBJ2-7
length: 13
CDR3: ASSSYPAGPYEQY

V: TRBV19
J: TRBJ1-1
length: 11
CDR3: ASRLQLNTEAF

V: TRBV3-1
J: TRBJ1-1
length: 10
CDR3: ASSQDNTEAF

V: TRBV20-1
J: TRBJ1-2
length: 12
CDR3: SAWSRDRAGGYT

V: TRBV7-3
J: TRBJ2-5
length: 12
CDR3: ASSLTGGEETQY

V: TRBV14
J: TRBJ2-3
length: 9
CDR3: ASSNTDTQY

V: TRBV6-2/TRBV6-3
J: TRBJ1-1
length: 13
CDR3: ASSYGTGADTEAF

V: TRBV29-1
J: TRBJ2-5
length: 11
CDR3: SVEDQLGETQY

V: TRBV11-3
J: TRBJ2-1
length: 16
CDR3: ASSLDRGPMFSYNEQF

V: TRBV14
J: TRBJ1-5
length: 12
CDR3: ASSHGAATGPQH

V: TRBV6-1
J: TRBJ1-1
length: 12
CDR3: ASRPVAKDTEAF

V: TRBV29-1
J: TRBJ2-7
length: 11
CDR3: SASDRQSYEQY

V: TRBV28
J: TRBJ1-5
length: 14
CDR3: ASSFLAVGSNQPQH

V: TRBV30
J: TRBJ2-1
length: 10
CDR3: AWSPTGDGWF

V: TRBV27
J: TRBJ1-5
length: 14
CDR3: ASSPFLGGDNQPQH

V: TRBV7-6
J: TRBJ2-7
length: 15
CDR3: ASSLEWGDRASYEQY

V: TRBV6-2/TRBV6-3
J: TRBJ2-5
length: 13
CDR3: ASSSDLAGQETQY

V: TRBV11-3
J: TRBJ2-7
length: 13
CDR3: ASSRRQGDSYEQY

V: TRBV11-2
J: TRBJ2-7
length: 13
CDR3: ASSLDLAGSYEQY

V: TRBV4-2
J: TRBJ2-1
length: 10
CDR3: ASSLYQAEQF

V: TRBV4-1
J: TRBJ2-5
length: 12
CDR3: ASSQQGRAETQY

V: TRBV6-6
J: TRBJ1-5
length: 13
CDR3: ASSTSEGMGQPQH

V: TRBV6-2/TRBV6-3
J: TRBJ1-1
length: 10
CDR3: ASSYVDTEAF

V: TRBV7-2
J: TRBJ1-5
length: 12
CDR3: ASSSAAYNQPQH

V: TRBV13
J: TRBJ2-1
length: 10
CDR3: ASSPGRYEQF

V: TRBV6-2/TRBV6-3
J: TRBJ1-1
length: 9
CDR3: ASGPSTEAF

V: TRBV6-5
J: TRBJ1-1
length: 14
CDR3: ASSYGTGPKGTEAF

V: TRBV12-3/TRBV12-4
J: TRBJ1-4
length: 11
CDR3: ASTWEGYEKLF

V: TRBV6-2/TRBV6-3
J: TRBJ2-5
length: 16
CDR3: ASSESTSGSPPRETQY

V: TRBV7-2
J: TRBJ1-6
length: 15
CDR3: ASQKKPGSSYNSPLH

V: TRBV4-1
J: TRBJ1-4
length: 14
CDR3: ASSQGYGTMNEKLF

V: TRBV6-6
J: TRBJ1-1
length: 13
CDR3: ASSYSRGGETEAF

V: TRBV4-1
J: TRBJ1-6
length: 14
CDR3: ASSQDGVPYNSPLH

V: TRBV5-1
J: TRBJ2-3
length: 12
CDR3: ASSLGQATDTQY